These 17 T cell receptor beta chains came from one sample sequenced in a study of cytomegalovirus exposure and HLA in healthy donors. Measured with immunoSEQ multiplex PCR; TCRdb has only the in-frame clones, and not every one. Seen here are roughly 330,000 clones, roughly 87% observed once, and the top ten hold about 1%. Sequenced input: PBMCs. These receptors were collected from a woman aged 30 to 39 in good health and CMV-seropositive.

This clone has just a few counts. The chain has TRBV19 and TRBJ2-1; D is uncertain. In germline, CDR1 is LNHDA, CDR2 SQIVND (reference sequence). Trimming removed 2 bases at V and 2 bases at J, with 10 bases between. This CDR3 has 15 amino acids. The CDR3 DNA follows: TGTGCCAGTAGTATATTGCGTGGGGCCTACAATGAGCAGTTCTTC. It yields the protein CASSILRGAYNEQFF.

Only a few counts were recorded for this clone. V and J are TRBV12-2 and TRBJ1-5. TRBV12-2 represents a pseudogene. The CDR3 consists of 16 residues. The CDR3 sequence: CASRSTLNQGNQPQHF. The CDR3 region has the DNA TGTGCAAGTCGCTCAACTTTGAACCAAGGCAATCAGCCCCAGCATTTT.

V gene TRBV6-6 combines with J gene TRBJ2-2, with unresolved D. CDR3 length equals 15 residues. Per the germline V gene, CDR1 is MNHNY and CDR2 is SVGAGI (reference sequence). Trimming shortened V by 0 bases and J by 2 bases, and 7 bases separated the two germline ends. CDR3 nucleotides: TGTGCCAGCAGTTACTCTACACCTAACACCGGGGAGCTGTTTTTT. Translating it yields CASSYSTPNTGELFF.

This CDR3 is CASSQDGAWDRGQEETQYF. DNA of the CDR3: TGCGCCAGCAGCCAAGATGGTGCTTGGGACAGGGGTCAGGAAGAGACCCAGTACTTC. The rearrangement uses TRBV4-3 and TRBJ2-5, with 10 nucleotides matching TRBD1. V shed 0 bases, J shed 3 bases, and the junction held 13 bases outside the gene matches. Germline V CDR1 and CDR2: LGHNA, YSLEER. This CDR3 is 19 amino acids long.

The chain joins TRBV30 to TRBJ2-7; D may correspond to TRBD1 or TRBD2 (5 bases each). The CDR3 is made up of 14 amino acids. Trimming cost V 4 bases and J 3 bases, with 16 bases left between them. Germline V gene lookup returns CDR1 GTSNPN and CDR2 SVGIG (reference sequence). CDR3 loop: CAWTRDVESYEQYF. In DNA, the CDR3 is TGTGCCTGGACTAGGGACGTAGAGAGCTACGAGCAGTACTTC.

The chain uses TRBV19 and TRBJ1-5; D is ambiguous. The germline V and J ends were trimmed by 5 bases and 0 bases, with 11 bases remaining between them. The germline V gene has CDR1 LNHDA and CDR2 SQIVND (reference sequence). The CDR3 totals 15 residues. The CDR3, as DNA: TGTGCCAGTAGTGCGACGGCTTATAGCAATCAGCCCCAGCATTTT. Protein sequence: CASSATAYSNQPQHF.

This clone was counted once. The rearrangement uses TRBV28 and TRBJ1-2, with a possible D match to TRBD1 (5 bases). In germline, CDR1 is MDHEN, CDR2 SYDVKM. The CDR3 runs to 14 residues. V dropped 1 base and J dropped 2 bases, with 8 bases sitting between them. CDR3 DNA: TGTGCCAGCAGTTTATTTGGGGGGAACTATGGCTACACCTTC. This sequence encodes CASSLFGGNYGYTF.

This clone showed up just once. The V gene is TRBV5-4, the J gene TRBJ2-7, with 7 bases that match TRBD1. The CDR3 has 16 residues. With 4 bases clipped from V and 3 bases from J, the junction kept 13 bases outside the gene matches. Germline V gene data show CDR1 as SGHNT and CDR2 as YYREEE (reference sequence). This CDR3 is CASSPRTGKSSYEQYF. The CDR3 DNA reads TGTGCCAGCAGCCCTAGGACAGGCAAGAGCAGCTACGAGCAGTACTTC.

The J gene is TRBJ1-1, the V gene TRBV30; D uncertain. CDR1 is GTSNPN, CDR2 SVGIG, per germline (reference sequence). The length of the CDR3 is 12 residues. The V gene lost 5 bases and the J gene lost 1 base, with 8 bases spanning the gap. The CDR3 DNA follows: TGTGCCTGGGGACGGACGAACACTGAAGCTTTCTTT. The encoded protein is CAWGRTNTEAFF.

This clone was found once. The J gene is TRBJ1-4, the V gene TRBV15; D is unclear. Germline-derived CDR1 and CDR2 are LNHNV and YYDKDF (reference sequence). The CDR3 runs 16 residues. The V gene lost 0 bases and the J gene lost 3 bases, with 11 bases spanning the gap. CDR3 DNA: TGTGCCACCAGCAGAGATCGGAACAGAGCTAATGAAAAACTGTTTTTT. Translation gives CATSRDRNRANEKLFF.

The chain employs TRBV2 and TRBJ2-2; TRBD1 matches at 8 bases. CDR3 length equals 16 residues. Trimming at V came to 4 bases and at J to 1 base, leaving 5 bases not matched to a gene. Germline values: CDR1 SNHLY, CDR2 FYNNEI. The CDR3 DNA is TGTGCCAGCAGTGTTAGAGGGACAGGGAACACCGGGGAGCTGTTTTTT. Protein: CASSVRGTGNTGELFF.

The chain employs TRBV14 and TRBJ2-2; TRBD1 agrees at 9 bases. Looked up from germline, CDR1 is SGHDN and CDR2 is FVKESK. The CDR3 has 19 residues. V was clipped by 0 bases and J by 5 bases; unmatched bases: 13. The CDR3 DNA follows: TGTGCCAGCAGCCAAGACGGGACAGGGAGGCGCATTACGACCGGGGAGCTGTTTTTT. Its protein product is CASSQDGTGRRITTGELFF.

V gene TRBV19 combines with J gene TRBJ2-3, with D hard to call. The V gene's germline CDR1 is LNHDA and CDR2 SQIVND (reference sequence). Trimming removed 6 bases at V and 4 bases at J, with 11 bases between. The CDR3 covers 13 residues. Here the CDR3 DNA reads TGTGCCAGTAGACCCATTATAGCAGATACGCAGTATTTT. Translation gives CASRPIIADTQYF.

The chain recombines TRBV6-5 with TRBJ2-1; TRBD2 agrees at 7 bases. The CDR3 totals 14 residues. The junction had 2 bases not matched to a gene; V was cut back by 6 bases and J by 0 bases. From germline, CDR1 is MNHEY and CDR2 SVGAGI. CDR3 sequence: CASRLASSYNEQFF. The CDR3 nucleotides are TGTGCCAGCAGACTAGCGAGCTCCTACAATGAGCAGTTCTTC.

The rearrangement links TRBV18 to TRBJ2-7; 9 positions agree with TRBD1. This CDR3 is built from 14 residues. The junction had 9 bases not matched to a gene; V was cut back by 5 bases and J by 7 bases. CDR1 KGHSH and CDR2 LQKENI come from the germline V gene. The CDR3: CASSFTGGKGEQYF. The CDR3 nucleotides are TGTGCCAGCTCATTCACAGGGGGCAAGGGGGAGCAGTACTTC.

The chain couples TRBV30 to TRBJ2-1, with D perhaps matching TRBD1 (7 bases). V lost 1 base and J 6 bases, leaving 13 bases between the germline ends. CDR1 is GTSNPN and CDR2 is SVGIG in the germline V gene (reference sequence). There are 14 residues in the CDR3. CDR3 nucleotides: TGTGCCTGGAGTGCGTTGCAGGGGGGCAATGAGCAGTTCTTC. This codes for CAWSALQGGNEQFF.

V gene TRBV5-6 combines with J gene TRBJ1-3; no clear D gene. Germline-derived CDR1 and CDR2 are SGHDT and YYEEEE. V lost 0 bases, J lost 4 bases, and 8 bases lay in between. The CDR3 runs to 14 residues. The CDR3 here is CASSLGSPGNTIYF. DNA of the CDR3: TGTGCCAGCAGCTTGGGGAGCCCCGGAAACACCATATATTTT.